This TCR beta chain is drawn from a study of Graves' ophthalmopathy and Graves' hyperthyroidism. Across the study: Peripheral blood samples were taken at initial diagnosis, before any treatment.

Amplified TCR beta CDR3 regions were obtained using RNA transcripts as template. First-round RT-PCR employed HTBI primers, with a second-round multiplex PCR after it. MiXCR, run by TCRdb on the multiplex PCR reads, gives a single entry per CDR3 protein. The data hold some 160,000 distinct CDR3 sequences, with just under 40% observed a single time. The J segment lost 4 bases and the V segment lost 6 bases, leaving 9 bases of the junction unmatched. There are 13 residues in the CDR3. CDR1 and CDR2 (germline): GTSNPN, SVGIG (reference sequence). As regards this clonotype: Its target is unknown.

Study results and caveats: A majority of expanded thyroid clonotypes exceeding 0.001 frequency were likewise present in blood. The model reached around 64% sensitivity and about 72% specificity for predicting ophthalmopathy progression.

The sequenced sample consisted of peripheral blood. The sequence was collected from a man aged 25-45 years with Graves' ophthalmopathy. The V call is TRBV30, the J call TRBJ2-7; 7 bases fit TRBD2. The CDR3 here is CACTVGGVYEQYF. For the CDR3, the DNA is TGTGCCTGCACTGTGGGGGGGGTGTACGAGCAGTACTTC. Full variable domain (remainder filled in from reference TRBV30 and TRBJ2-7): SQTIHQWPATLVQPVGSPLSLECTVEGTSNPNLYWYRQAAGRGLQLLFYSVGIGQISSEVPQNLSASRPQDRQFILSSKKLLLSDSGFYLCACTVGGVYEQYFGPGTRLTVT.